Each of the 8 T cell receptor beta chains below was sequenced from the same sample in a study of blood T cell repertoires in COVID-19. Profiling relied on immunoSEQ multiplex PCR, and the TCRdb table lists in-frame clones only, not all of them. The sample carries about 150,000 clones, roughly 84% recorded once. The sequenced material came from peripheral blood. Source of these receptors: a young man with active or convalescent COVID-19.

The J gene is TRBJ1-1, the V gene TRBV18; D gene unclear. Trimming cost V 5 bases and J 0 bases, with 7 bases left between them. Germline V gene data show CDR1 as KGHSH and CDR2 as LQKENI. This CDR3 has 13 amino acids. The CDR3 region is CASSEDMNTEAFF. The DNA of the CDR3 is TGTGCCAGCTCAGAGGATATGAACACTGAAGCTTTCTTT.

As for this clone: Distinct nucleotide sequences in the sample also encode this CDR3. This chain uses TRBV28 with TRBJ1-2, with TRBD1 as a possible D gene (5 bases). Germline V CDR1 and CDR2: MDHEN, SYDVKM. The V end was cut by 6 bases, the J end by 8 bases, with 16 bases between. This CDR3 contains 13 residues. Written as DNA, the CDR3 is TGTGCCAGCAGCCTACTAGGGGCGGGGGGCTACACCTTC. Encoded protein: CASSLLGAGGYTF.

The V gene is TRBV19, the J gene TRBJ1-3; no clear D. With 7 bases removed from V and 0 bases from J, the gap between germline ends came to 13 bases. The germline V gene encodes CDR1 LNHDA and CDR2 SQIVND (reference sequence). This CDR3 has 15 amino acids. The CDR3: CASTTWSASGNTIYF. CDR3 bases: TGTGCCAGTACGACTTGGTCGGCCTCTGGAAACACCATATATTTT.

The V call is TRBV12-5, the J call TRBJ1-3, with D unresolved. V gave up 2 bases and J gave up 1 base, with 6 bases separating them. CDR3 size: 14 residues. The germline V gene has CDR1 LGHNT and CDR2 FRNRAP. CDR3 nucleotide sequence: TGTGCTAGTGGTTTGTTGGCATCTGGAAACACCATATATTTT. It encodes CASGLLASGNTIYF. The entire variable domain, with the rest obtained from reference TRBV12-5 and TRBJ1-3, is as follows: DARVTQTPRHKVTEMGQEVTMRCQPILGHNTVFWYRQTMMQGLELLAYFRNRAPLDDSGMPKDRFSAEMPDATLATLKIQPSEPRDSAVYFCASGLLASGNTIYFGEGSWLTVV.

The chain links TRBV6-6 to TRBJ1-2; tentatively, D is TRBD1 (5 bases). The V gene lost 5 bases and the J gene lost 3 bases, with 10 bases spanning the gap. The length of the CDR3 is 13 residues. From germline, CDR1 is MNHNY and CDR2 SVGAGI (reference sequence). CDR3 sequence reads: CASSRQGDYGYTF. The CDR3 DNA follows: TGTGCCAGCAGTCGTCAGGGCGACTATGGCTACACCTTC.

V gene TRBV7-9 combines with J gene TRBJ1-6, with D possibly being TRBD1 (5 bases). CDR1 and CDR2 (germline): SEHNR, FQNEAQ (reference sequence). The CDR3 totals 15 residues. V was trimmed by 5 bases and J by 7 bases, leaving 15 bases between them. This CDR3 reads CASSDAQGLNSPLHF. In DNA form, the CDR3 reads TGTGCCAGCAGCGACGCTCAGGGATTAAATTCACCCCTCCACTTT.

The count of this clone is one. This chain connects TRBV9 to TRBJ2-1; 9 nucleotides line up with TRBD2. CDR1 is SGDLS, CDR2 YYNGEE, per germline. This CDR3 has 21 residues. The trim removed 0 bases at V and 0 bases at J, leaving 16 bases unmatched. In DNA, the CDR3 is TGTGCCAGCAGCGTAGCTACGGCGGGAGGGCCGGGAAGAAGCTCCTACAATGAGCAGTTCTTC. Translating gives CASSVATAGGPGRSSYNEQFF.

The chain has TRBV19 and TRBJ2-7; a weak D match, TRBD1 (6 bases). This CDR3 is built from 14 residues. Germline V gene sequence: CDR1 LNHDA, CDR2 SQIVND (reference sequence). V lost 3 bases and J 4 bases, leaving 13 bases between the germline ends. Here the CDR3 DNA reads TGTGCCAGTAGTATGGTGACAGGTGGGTACGAGCAGTACTTC. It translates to CASSMVTGGYEQYF. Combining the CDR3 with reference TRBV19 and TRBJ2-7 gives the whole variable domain DGGITQSPKYLFRKEGQNVTLSCEQNLNHDAMYWYRQDPGQGLRLIYYSQIVNDFQKGDIAEGYSVSREKKESFPLTVTSAQKNPTAFYLCASSMVTGGYEQYFGPGTRLTVT.